These T cell receptor beta chains were read from a single sample in a study of cytomegalovirus exposure and HLA in healthy donors. Assay used: immunoSEQ multiplex PCR; TCRdb lists only in-frame clones, some missing. Found here are 75,000 to 100,000 clones, about 70% of them singletons; the top ten hold about 1.2%. The source material was PBMCs. The receptors originated from a female donor in good health and CMV-seronegative. CDR3s include the opening cysteine and the closing phenylalanine or tryptophan. Each record gives: V gene, clone size, J gene, D gene, CDR3 DNA, CDR3 protein. D genes are given only for firm matches. Clone sizes are given selectively: once, few, many, or a class where the clone is expanded.

v_call: TRBV7-8
clone_size: -
j_call: TRBJ1-5
d_call: -
cdr3_nt: TGTGCCAGCAGTCTACCGGGGGGTCAGCCCCAGCATTTT
cdr3_aa: CASSLPGGQPQHF

v_call: TRBV14
clone_size: -
j_call: TRBJ1-2
d_call: TRBD1
cdr3_nt: TGTGCCAGCAGCCAAGATATGGGGACAGGTTACTATGGCTACACCTTC
cdr3_aa: CASSQDMGTGYYGYTF

v_call: TRBV9
clone_size: -
j_call: TRBJ1-1
d_call: -
cdr3_nt: TGTGCCAGCAGCGTAGGGTCTCGGGACTCTATAGAGGCTTTCTTT
cdr3_aa: CASSVGSRDSIEAFF

v_call: TRBV27
clone_size: -
j_call: TRBJ1-6
d_call: TRBD1
cdr3_nt: TGTGCCAGCAGTCTCGGGACAGGGGGCAGCTCCTATAATTCACCCCTCCACTTT
cdr3_aa: CASSLGTGGSSYNSPLHF

v_call: TRBV28
clone_size: -
j_call: TRBJ1-2
d_call: TRBD1
cdr3_nt: TGTGCCAGCAGCCCTACCGGGACAGGAGGAAATGGCTACACCTTC
cdr3_aa: CASSPTGTGGNGYTF

v_call: TRBV25-1
clone_size: -
j_call: TRBJ1-2
d_call: -
cdr3_nt: TGTGCCAGCAGTGATTACCAAGGGGCCGGGGGAGGTGTGTATGGCTACACCTTC
cdr3_aa: CASSDYQGAGGGVYGYTF

v_call: TRBV28
clone_size: -
j_call: TRBJ1-5
d_call: TRBD1
cdr3_nt: TGTGCCAGCAGGGCCGGACAGGGGATGAGTCAGCCCCAGCATTTT
cdr3_aa: CASRAGQGMSQPQHF

v_call: TRBV18
clone_size: -
j_call: TRBJ2-7
d_call: -
cdr3_nt: TGTGCCAGCTCACCCGTGGGCAGCACCTACGAGCAGTACTTC
cdr3_aa: CASSPVGSTYEQYF

v_call: TRBV25-1
clone_size: -
j_call: TRBJ1-2
d_call: TRBD1
cdr3_nt: TGTGCCAGCAAGGGACAGGGATTCTATGGCTACACCTTC
cdr3_aa: CASKGQGFYGYTF

v_call: TRBV12-2
clone_size: -
j_call: TRBJ2-1
d_call: -
cdr3_nt: TGTGCAAAAGAGTGGACTAGCTCCCCAGAGGGGTACAATGAGCAGTTCTTC
cdr3_aa: CAKEWTSSPEGYNEQFF

v_call: TRBV7-9
clone_size: -
j_call: TRBJ2-7
d_call: -
cdr3_nt: TGTGCCAGCAGCGTAGAGACTGGTGCAGTCGAGCAGTACTTC
cdr3_aa: CASSVETGAVEQYF

v_call: TRBV19
clone_size: -
j_call: TRBJ2-7
d_call: TRBD2
cdr3_nt: TGTGCCAGTAGTATCCCTTGTTTAGCGGGACTCTCCTACGAGCAGTACTTC
cdr3_aa: CASSIPCLAGLSYEQYF

v_call: TRBV30
clone_size: -
j_call: TRBJ1-2
d_call: -
cdr3_nt: TGTGCCTGGTCCCCAGGGGCGGAGCACTATGGCTACACCTTC
cdr3_aa: CAWSPGAEHYGYTF

v_call: TRBV2
clone_size: few
j_call: TRBJ1-4
d_call: -
cdr3_nt: TGTGCCAGCAGAGGAGATTCGGAAAAACTGTTTTTT
cdr3_aa: CASRGDSEKLFF

v_call: TRBV9
clone_size: -
j_call: TRBJ2-1
d_call: -
cdr3_nt: TGTGCCAGCAGCGTAGGGCAGGGCTCCTACAATGAGCAGTTCTTC
cdr3_aa: CASSVGQGSYNEQFF

v_call: TRBV6-5
clone_size: -
j_call: TRBJ2-7
d_call: TRBD1
cdr3_nt: TGTGCCAGCACCTTCGGACAGGGGAGGTACGAGCAGTACTTC
cdr3_aa: CASTFGQGRYEQYF

v_call: TRBV7-9
clone_size: -
j_call: TRBJ1-2
d_call: -
cdr3_nt: TGTGCCAGCACCACCACAGGCCGTGGAGGCTACACCTTC
cdr3_aa: CASTTTGRGGYTF

v_call: TRBV6-6
clone_size: -
j_call: TRBJ1-2
d_call: TRBD1
cdr3_nt: TGTGCCAGCAGTTACGTGGGGACAGGGGGCCATTATGGCTACACCTTC
cdr3_aa: CASSYVGTGGHYGYTF

v_call: TRBV5-1
clone_size: -
j_call: TRBJ2-7
d_call: TRBD1
cdr3_nt: TGCGCCAGCAGCCCCGGACAGGGGGCGCGGGAGCAGTACTTC
cdr3_aa: CASSPGQGAREQYF

v_call: TRBV6-5
clone_size: -
j_call: TRBJ1-1
d_call: TRBD1
cdr3_nt: TGTGCCAGCAGGACAGGGTATGAAGCTTTCTTT
cdr3_aa: CASRTGYEAFF

v_call: TRBV28
clone_size: -
j_call: TRBJ1-2
d_call: -
cdr3_nt: TGTGCCAGCAGCTCCCTACTTAGCTACACCTTC
cdr3_aa: CASSSLLSYTF

v_call: TRBV28
clone_size: few
j_call: TRBJ1-1
d_call: -
cdr3_nt: TGTGCCAGCACAGTTTCTTTAACTGAAGCTTTCTTT
cdr3_aa: CASTVSLTEAFF

v_call: TRBV5-1
clone_size: -
j_call: TRBJ2-1
d_call: TRBD2
cdr3_nt: TGCGCCAGCAGCTTGACCCGAGCGGGAAACCTGTACAATGAGCAGTTCTTC
cdr3_aa: CASSLTRAGNLYNEQFF

v_call: TRBV6-5
clone_size: -
j_call: TRBJ2-3
d_call: -
cdr3_nt: TGTGCCACTACTTTGGCGGGTGGCACAGATACGCAGTATTTT
cdr3_aa: CATTLAGGTDTQYF

v_call: TRBV7-2
clone_size: -
j_call: TRBJ2-7
d_call: -
cdr3_nt: TGTGCCAGCAGCTTAGCTCCGGGCTCCTACGAGCAGTACTTC
cdr3_aa: CASSLAPGSYEQYF

v_call: TRBV29-1
clone_size: -
j_call: TRBJ2-7
d_call: -
cdr3_nt: TGCAGCGTTGACGCGAGCGGAAACTACGAGCAGTACTTC
cdr3_aa: CSVDASGNYEQYF

v_call: TRBV2
clone_size: -
j_call: TRBJ1-1
d_call: -
cdr3_nt: TGTGCCAGCAGTTACGGACAGAACACTGAAGCTTTCTTT
cdr3_aa: CASSYGQNTEAFF

v_call: TRBV14
clone_size: once
j_call: TRBJ2-3
d_call: -
cdr3_nt: TGTGCCAGCAGCCCCGGGAGTAGTTTCACAGATACGCAGTATTTT
cdr3_aa: CASSPGSSFTDTQYF

v_call: TRBV6-5
clone_size: -
j_call: TRBJ2-7
d_call: -
cdr3_nt: TGTGCCAGCAGTTACTCGGGCAGTTCCTACGAGCAGTACTTC
cdr3_aa: CASSYSGSSYEQYF

v_call: TRBV7-9
clone_size: few
j_call: TRBJ1-1
d_call: -
cdr3_nt: TGTGCCAGCAGCCTTCCCGGGGACACTGAAGCTTTCTTT
cdr3_aa: CASSLPGDTEAFF

v_call: TRBV9
clone_size: -
j_call: TRBJ1-1
d_call: -
cdr3_nt: TGTGCCAGCAGCCCAGGCCTTAAGGGAGGTCTTGTGGCTTTCTTT
cdr3_aa: CASSPGLKGGLVAFF

v_call: TRBV7-9
clone_size: once
j_call: TRBJ2-7
d_call: TRBD2
cdr3_nt: TGTGCCAGCATCCCGACGGCGGGAGGTGGAGGCGAGCAGTACTTC
cdr3_aa: CASIPTAGGGGEQYF

v_call: TRBV18
clone_size: -
j_call: TRBJ2-5
d_call: -
cdr3_nt: TGTGCCAGCTCACCATTTGAGGAGGTACAAGAGACCCAGTACTTC
cdr3_aa: CASSPFEEVQETQYF

v_call: TRBV15
clone_size: -
j_call: TRBJ1-5
d_call: TRBD1
cdr3_nt: TGTGCCACCAGCAGAGATGGGACAGGGTATCATCAGCCCCAGCATTTT
cdr3_aa: CATSRDGTGYHQPQHF

v_call: TRBV7-2
clone_size: few
j_call: TRBJ1-1
d_call: -
cdr3_nt: TGTGCCAGCAGCCAGGGGAACACTGAAGCTTTCTTT
cdr3_aa: CASSQGNTEAFF

v_call: TRBV27
clone_size: -
j_call: TRBJ1-1
d_call: -
cdr3_nt: TGTGCCAGCTGGGGGCAGCTGAACACTGAAGCTTTCTTT
cdr3_aa: CASWGQLNTEAFF

v_call: TRBV7-9
clone_size: once
j_call: TRBJ1-1
d_call: -
cdr3_nt: TGTGCCAGCAGCTTACGGGAGTCTCGGGCTTTCTTT
cdr3_aa: CASSLRESRAFF

v_call: TRBV5-4
clone_size: -
j_call: TRBJ2-1
d_call: -
cdr3_nt: TGTGCCAGCAGCTTGGCGTCCAATGAGCAGTTCTTC
cdr3_aa: CASSLASNEQFF

v_call: TRBV6-5
clone_size: -
j_call: TRBJ2-7
d_call: TRBD1
cdr3_nt: TGTGCCAGCAGTTCCTACAGGGGCGAGCAGTACTTC
cdr3_aa: CASSSYRGEQYF

v_call: TRBV12-5
clone_size: -
j_call: TRBJ2-3
d_call: TRBD2
cdr3_nt: TGTGCTAGTGGTTTGGCCACGGGGGGTACGCAGTATTTT
cdr3_aa: CASGLATGGTQYF

v_call: TRBV5-1
clone_size: -
j_call: TRBJ2-2
d_call: TRBD2
cdr3_nt: TGCGCCAGCAGCTTGGCTGCTAGCGGAAACACCGGGGAGCTGTTTTTT
cdr3_aa: CASSLAASGNTGELFF

v_call: TRBV29-1
clone_size: -
j_call: TRBJ2-5
d_call: TRBD2
cdr3_nt: TGCAGCGTTGAAACTAGCGGGAGAAGGGAGACCCAGTACTTC
cdr3_aa: CSVETSGRRETQYF

v_call: TRBV10-2
clone_size: -
j_call: TRBJ2-7
d_call: -
cdr3_nt: TGCGCCAGCAGTCAGGGTACCCCTTACGAGCAGTACTTC
cdr3_aa: CASSQGTPYEQYF

v_call: TRBV19
clone_size: -
j_call: TRBJ1-5
d_call: -
cdr3_nt: TGTGCCACCCATAGAGGGTTGGTCAGACCCAATCAGCCCCAGCATTTT
cdr3_aa: CATHRGLVRPNQPQHF

v_call: TRBV30
clone_size: few
j_call: TRBJ1-5
d_call: -
cdr3_nt: TGTGCCTGGAGTGATAGCGATCAGCCCCAGCATTTT
cdr3_aa: CAWSDSDQPQHF

v_call: TRBV5-4
clone_size: -
j_call: TRBJ1-1
d_call: -
cdr3_nt: TGTGCCAGCAGCTTGGAAAGTGCACGGGGAGGCACTGAAGCTTTCTTT
cdr3_aa: CASSLESARGGTEAFF

v_call: TRBV6-5
clone_size: -
j_call: TRBJ2-3
d_call: TRBD2
cdr3_nt: TGTGCCAGCAGTTACTCGAGACTAGCGGACGATACGCAGTATTTT
cdr3_aa: CASSYSRLADDTQYF

v_call: TRBV5-1
clone_size: few
j_call: TRBJ2-2
d_call: TRBD2
cdr3_nt: TGCGCCAGCAGCACCGGTGGGGGGGATCCGAACACCGGGGAGCTGTTTTTT
cdr3_aa: CASSTGGGDPNTGELFF

v_call: TRBV10-3
clone_size: -
j_call: TRBJ1-2
d_call: -
cdr3_nt: TGTGCCGCGAGGGACTATGGCTACACCTTC
cdr3_aa: CAARDYGYTF

v_call: TRBV28
clone_size: -
j_call: TRBJ1-3
d_call: TRBD1
cdr3_nt: TGTGCCAGTACAGGGGTTGGAAACACCATATATTTT
cdr3_aa: CASTGVGNTIYF

v_call: TRBV4-1
clone_size: -
j_call: TRBJ2-5
d_call: -
cdr3_nt: TGCGCCAGCAGCCCCTCCGGGACTCAAGAGACCCAGTACTTC
cdr3_aa: CASSPSGTQETQYF

v_call: TRBV10-3
clone_size: -
j_call: TRBJ2-3
d_call: -
cdr3_nt: TGTGCCATCAGGGCGGCTGATGGGGCTAGCACAGATACGCAGTATTTT
cdr3_aa: CAIRAADGASTDTQYF

v_call: TRBV9
clone_size: few
j_call: TRBJ1-2
d_call: TRBD1
cdr3_nt: TGTGACAGCAGCGCTTCGACAGGGGCGAACCCTATCTATGGCTACACCTTC
cdr3_aa: CDSSASTGANPIYGYTF

v_call: TRBV7-2
clone_size: -
j_call: TRBJ2-5
d_call: -
cdr3_nt: TGTGCCAGCAGCTTAGACTGGGAGAAGACCCAGTACTTC
cdr3_aa: CASSLDWEKTQYF

v_call: TRBV11-1
clone_size: -
j_call: TRBJ2-7
d_call: -
cdr3_nt: TGTGCCAGCAGCCAGCAGGGGGGCCCCCGCGAGCAGTACTTC
cdr3_aa: CASSQQGGPREQYF